This T cell receptor (beta chain) was captured by sequencing in a study of beta chain features in type 1 diabetes. Background on the study: Patients looked much like healthy donors when it came to age, gender and cell yields. The samples had 85 million to 140 million sorted cells examined in all.

This clone was picked up a small number of times. This CDR3 spans 15 amino acids. Germline loops: CDR1 MNHEY, CDR2 SMNVEV (reference sequence). V gave up 5 bases and J gave up 7 bases; unmatched junction bases: 10. Stem cell-like memory, regulatory, central memory and naive CD4+ cells were sorted via CD45RO/CCR7/CD25/CD127/CD95/CD27. Every isolated RNA sample was fully reverse transcribed, so sequencing captured expressed TCRB transcripts. Sequenced by immunoSEQ multiplex PCR; TCRdb stores in-frame clones only, minus some. The table includes roughly 500,000 clones, approximately 28% detected once. The rearrangement joins TRBV27 to TRBJ1-4, with 7 bases fitting TRBD1. The sequence was collected from a man younger than 35 in good health. The material sequenced was naive CD4+ T cells from blood. DNA for the CDR3: TGTGCCAGCAGTCGCGACAGGGACAGCGGTGAAAAACTGTTTTTT. Translated: CASSRDRDSGEKLFF.